The rows below give T cell receptor beta chains drawn from one sample of a study of T cell responses to AZD1222 COVID-19 vaccine. Libraries were prepared by immunoSEQ multiplex PCR; TCRdb keeps only in-frame clonotypes and omits some of them. The sample carries roughly 40,000 clones, approximately 85% recorded once. The sample was peripheral blood, taken 28 days after the second dose of the MenACWY control vaccine. Source of these receptors: an adult who received the MenACWY meningococcal vaccine as a control. Both conserved end residues are part of each CDR3. Fields, in order: CDR3 DNA, CDR3 protein, V gene, clone size, J gene, D gene. D genes are given only for firm matches. Not every row has a clone size; where given, it reads once, few, many or a size class.

DNA: TGTGCCAGCAGCCCCATCGGAGGGCCCCAAGAGACCCAGTACTTC
CDR3: CASSPIGGPQETQYF
V: TRBV3-1/TRBV3-2
size: .
J: TRBJ2-5
D: .

DNA: TGCGCCAGCAGCCCCAAACCACAGGAGCGAGAGACCCAGTACTTC
CDR3: CASSPKPQERETQYF
V: TRBV5-1
size: .
J: TRBJ2-5
D: .

DNA: TGTGCCACCAGCAGAGACCCTAGCGGGCAAGAGACCCAGTACTTC
CDR3: CATSRDPSGQETQYF
V: TRBV15
size: .
J: TRBJ2-5
D: TRBD2

DNA: TGTGCCTGGAGACTCACTCGGGAGCAGTACTTC
CDR3: CAWRLTREQYF
V: TRBV30
size: .
J: TRBJ2-7
D: .

DNA: TGTGCCAGCAGTTTTATTCCGGGACTAGAGGACACAGATACGCAGTATTTT
CDR3: CASSFIPGLEDTDTQYF
V: TRBV27
size: .
J: TRBJ2-3
D: TRBD2

DNA: TGCGCCAGCAGTCAAGGCGGCCCCGTCAGCTCCTACAATGAGCAGTTCTTC
CDR3: CASSQGGPVSSYNEQFF
V: TRBV23-1
size: .
J: TRBJ2-1
D: .

DNA: TGCGCCAGCAGCGGAATAGCGGGAGAGGAGACCCAGTACTTC
CDR3: CASSGIAGEETQYF
V: TRBV5-1
size: .
J: TRBJ2-5
D: TRBD2

DNA: TGTGCCAGCAGTGAAGCGCTTCGTAGGCAGGGCTATGGCTACACCTTC
CDR3: CASSEALRRQGYGYTF
V: TRBV6-1
size: .
J: TRBJ1-2
D: .

DNA: TGTGCCAGCAGCGTGGGGGCCTCCCATACGCAGTATTTT
CDR3: CASSVGASHTQYF
V: TRBV9
size: .
J: TRBJ2-3
D: .

DNA: TGTGCCAGCAGCTTAGATCTTTTGACAGAAACCGGGGAGCTGTTTTTT
CDR3: CASSLDLLTETGELFF
V: TRBV11-2
size: .
J: TRBJ2-2
D: .

DNA: TGCGCCAGCAGACGAGCGGGAGGCGCGAATGAGCAGTTCTTC
CDR3: CASRRAGGANEQFF
V: TRBV4-1
size: .
J: TRBJ2-1
D: TRBD2

DNA: TGCGCCAGCAGTCCCCGACAGGGGAGTTTCTATGGCTACACCTTC
CDR3: CASSPRQGSFYGYTF
V: TRBV5-1
size: .
J: TRBJ1-2
D: TRBD1

DNA: TGTGCCAGCAGCTTAGTCGGGAGGGGGGCCGGGGAGCTGTTTTTT
CDR3: CASSLVGRGAGELFF
V: TRBV11-2
size: .
J: TRBJ2-2
D: TRBD2

DNA: TGTGCCAGCAGTTATCTTCCGAGCAATCAGCCCCAGCATTTT
CDR3: CASSYLPSNQPQHF
V: TRBV6-2/TRBV6-3
size: .
J: TRBJ1-5
D: .

DNA: TGCGCCAGCAGCTTGGATTTGGGAGGGTATGGCTACACCTTC
CDR3: CASSLDLGGYGYTF
V: TRBV5-1
size: once
J: TRBJ1-2
D: .

DNA: TGTGCCAGCAGCCAAGTGACCGGGGGAGTGTTCACAGATACGCAGTATTTT
CDR3: CASSQVTGGVFTDTQYF
V: TRBV3-1/TRBV3-2
size: .
J: TRBJ2-3
D: .

DNA: TGTGCCAGCAGGAACTCGGGGGTCTACAATGAGCAGTTCTTC
CDR3: CASRNSGVYNEQFF
V: TRBV27
size: .
J: TRBJ2-1
D: .

DNA: TGTGCCAGCTCACCAACCGGGGGCGGGAACACTGAAGCTTTCTTT
CDR3: CASSPTGGGNTEAFF
V: TRBV18
size: .
J: TRBJ1-1
D: .

DNA: TGTGCCAGCAGGCATCCCGCGGAGGGATCCGGGGAGCTGTTTTTT
CDR3: CASRHPAEGSGELFF
V: TRBV5-5
size: .
J: TRBJ2-2
D: .

DNA: TGTGCCTGGAGTGGGACTAGCGGGAGGTACAATGAGCAGTTCTTC
CDR3: CAWSGTSGRYNEQFF
V: TRBV30
size: few
J: TRBJ2-1
D: TRBD2

DNA: TGTGCCTGGTCCACGGACAGGGGATACGAAAAACTGTTTTTT
CDR3: CAWSTDRGYEKLFF
V: TRBV30
size: .
J: TRBJ1-4
D: TRBD1

DNA: TGCGCCAGCAGTCTTCCGGGACCGGAGGAGTTCTTC
CDR3: CASSLPGPEEFF
V: TRBV4-1
size: .
J: TRBJ2-1
D: .

DNA: TGTGCCAGCAGCCCTGGGGAGCTCACCTACAATGAGCAGTTCTTC
CDR3: CASSPGELTYNEQFF
V: TRBV7-3
size: .
J: TRBJ2-1
D: .

DNA: TGCGCCAGCAGCTGGGAGAGCGGGATGAACACTGAAGCTTTCTTT
CDR3: CASSWESGMNTEAFF
V: TRBV5-1
size: .
J: TRBJ1-1
D: .

DNA: TGTGCCAGCAGCCACAGGACAGGGACCGCTTCCTACGAGCAGTACTTC
CDR3: CASSHRTGTASYEQYF
V: TRBV7-9
size: .
J: TRBJ2-7
D: TRBD1

DNA: TGTGCCAGCAGTGTAGCGGGAGGGCCGAATGAGCAGTTCTTC
CDR3: CASSVAGGPNEQFF
V: TRBV6-4
size: once
J: TRBJ2-1
D: TRBD2

DNA: TGTGCCAGCGGCCTAACTAGCGGGATTTACTACGAGCAGTACTTC
CDR3: CASGLTSGIYYEQYF
V: TRBV5-6
size: .
J: TRBJ2-7
D: TRBD2

DNA: TGTGCCAGCAGCCCCTATTACAATGAGCAGTTCTTC
CDR3: CASSPYYNEQFF
V: TRBV12-3/TRBV12-4
size: .
J: TRBJ2-1
D: .

DNA: TGTGCCAGCAGCCAAGGACAGGGGGTCCCCGGGGAGCTGTTTTTT
CDR3: CASSQGQGVPGELFF
V: TRBV3-1/TRBV3-2
size: .
J: TRBJ2-2
D: TRBD1

DNA: TGTGCCAGCAGGAGGGGGTTCCGGTCCTCCACTGAAGCTTTCTTT
CDR3: CASRRGFRSSTEAFF
V: TRBV2
size: few
J: TRBJ1-1
D: .

DNA: TGCGCCAGCAGCTCGACAGGGATCGGGTCGTTGGACACCGGGGAGCTGTTTTTT
CDR3: CASSSTGIGSLDTGELFF
V: TRBV5-1
size: .
J: TRBJ2-2
D: TRBD1

DNA: TGTGCCAGCAGCCCCGGGTCACATCAAGAGACCCAGTACTTC
CDR3: CASSPGSHQETQYF
V: TRBV2
size: .
J: TRBJ2-5
D: .

DNA: TGCGCCAGCAGCCTTACGAGGCTATTTATCGCGGGCGATGAGCAGTTCTTC
CDR3: CASSLTRLFIAGDEQFF
V: TRBV4-1
size: few
J: TRBJ2-1
D: .

DNA: TGTGCCAGCAGCGTGGGGACCCTGAGCTATGGCTACACCTTC
CDR3: CASSVGTLSYGYTF
V: TRBV9
size: .
J: TRBJ1-2
D: .

DNA: TGTGCCAGTAGGTCCGGGACTAGCGGGAGGCTCTCTGGGGCCAACGTCCTGACTTTC
CDR3: CASRSGTSGRLSGANVLTF
V: TRBV19
size: .
J: TRBJ2-6
D: TRBD2

DNA: TGTGCCAGCAGCTTCCGTCCCGGGACAGGGTGGAACACCGGGGAGCTGTTTTTT
CDR3: CASSFRPGTGWNTGELFF
V: TRBV11-2
size: .
J: TRBJ2-2
D: TRBD1

DNA: TGTGCCTGGAAGACAGGGCGATATTCACCCCTCCACTTT
CDR3: CAWKTGRYSPLHF
V: TRBV30
size: few
J: TRBJ1-6
D: TRBD1

DNA: TGTGCCAGCAGCCGTACAACCACAGGGTCCGGGGCCAACGTCCTGACTTTC
CDR3: CASSRTTTGSGANVLTF
V: TRBV7-6
size: .
J: TRBJ2-6
D: .

DNA: TGTGCCAGCAGTTTGCAGGGGCTAACGAACACCGGGGAGCTGTTTTTT
CDR3: CASSLQGLTNTGELFF
V: TRBV27
size: .
J: TRBJ2-2
D: .

DNA: TGTGCCAGCAGTTTCGACGACAGCCGGTATAATTCACCCCTCCACTTT
CDR3: CASSFDDSRYNSPLHF
V: TRBV6-5
size: .
J: TRBJ1-6
D: .

DNA: TGCGCCAGCAGCCGGGGGGCCCAGGACACCTACGAGCAGTACTTC
CDR3: CASSRGAQDTYEQYF
V: TRBV5-1
size: few
J: TRBJ2-7
D: .

DNA: TGTGCTAGCAGCCCAGGTGCAGGGGGGTTCTCCTACAATGAGCAGTTCTTC
CDR3: CASSPGAGGFSYNEQFF
V: TRBV7-7
size: .
J: TRBJ2-1
D: .

DNA: TGTGCCAGCAGGTCCAGTGGTGCTGGGGCCAACGTCCTGACTTTC
CDR3: CASRSSGAGANVLTF
V: TRBV6-5
size: once
J: TRBJ2-6
D: .

DNA: TGTGCCAGCAGTTCCAGTCCGGCCGATCGTCATTTT
CDR3: CASSSSPADRHF
V: TRBV28
size: .
J: TRBJ1-5
D: .

DNA: TGTGCCATCGGTAAGGGATCAGATGGCTACACCTTC
CDR3: CAIGKGSDGYTF
V: TRBV2
size: .
J: TRBJ1-2
D: .

DNA: TGCGCCAGCAGCTTGGATGGCGACTCCTACAATGAGCAGTTCTTC
CDR3: CASSLDGDSYNEQFF
V: TRBV5-1
size: .
J: TRBJ2-1
D: .

DNA: TGTGCCAGTAGTATGCCCAGGAACACTGAAGCTTTCTTT
CDR3: CASSMPRNTEAFF
V: TRBV19
size: .
J: TRBJ1-1
D: .

DNA: TGTGCCAGCAGCTTATGGCCTGGAAACACCATATATTTT
CDR3: CASSLWPGNTIYF
V: TRBV11-3
size: .
J: TRBJ1-3
D: .

DNA: TGTGCCAGCAGCTTGAAGGTAGCGGGGTCCACAGATACGCAGTATTTT
CDR3: CASSLKVAGSTDTQYF
V: TRBV5-4
size: once
J: TRBJ2-3
D: TRBD2

DNA: TGTGCCAGCAGCGTAGAATCAGGCCACGAGCAGTACTTC
CDR3: CASSVESGHEQYF
V: TRBV9
size: .
J: TRBJ2-7
D: .

DNA: TGTGCCAGCAGTTTATCGTTAGCGGCCCGGGCCGGGGAGCTGTTTTTT
CDR3: CASSLSLAARAGELFF
V: TRBV27
size: .
J: TRBJ2-2
D: .

DNA: TGCGCCAGCAGCCAGGCGCACCCAGGGGCAACTAATGAAAAACTGTTTTTT
CDR3: CASSQAHPGATNEKLFF
V: TRBV4-1
size: .
J: TRBJ1-4
D: .

DNA: TGTGCCAGCAGTCCACAGGGAAGGACGAACACTGAAGCTTTCTTT
CDR3: CASSPQGRTNTEAFF
V: TRBV6-2/TRBV6-3
size: once
J: TRBJ1-1
D: .